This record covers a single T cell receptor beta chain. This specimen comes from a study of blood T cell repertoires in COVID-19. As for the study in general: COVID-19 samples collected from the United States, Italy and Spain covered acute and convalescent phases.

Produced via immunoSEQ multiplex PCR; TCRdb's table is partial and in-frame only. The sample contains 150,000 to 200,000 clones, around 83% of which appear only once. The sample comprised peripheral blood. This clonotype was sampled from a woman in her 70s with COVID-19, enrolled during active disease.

CDR3 coding DNA: TGTGCCAGCAAAAAAAACTTCGACAATCAGCCCCAGCATTTT. It yields the protein CASKKNFDNQPQHF. The chain links TRBV6-5 to TRBJ1-5; D not certain. Germline V gene sequence: CDR1 MNHEY, CDR2 SVGAGI. The CDR3 is made up of 14 amino acids. V gave up 7 bases and J gave up 3 bases, with 13 bases separating them.